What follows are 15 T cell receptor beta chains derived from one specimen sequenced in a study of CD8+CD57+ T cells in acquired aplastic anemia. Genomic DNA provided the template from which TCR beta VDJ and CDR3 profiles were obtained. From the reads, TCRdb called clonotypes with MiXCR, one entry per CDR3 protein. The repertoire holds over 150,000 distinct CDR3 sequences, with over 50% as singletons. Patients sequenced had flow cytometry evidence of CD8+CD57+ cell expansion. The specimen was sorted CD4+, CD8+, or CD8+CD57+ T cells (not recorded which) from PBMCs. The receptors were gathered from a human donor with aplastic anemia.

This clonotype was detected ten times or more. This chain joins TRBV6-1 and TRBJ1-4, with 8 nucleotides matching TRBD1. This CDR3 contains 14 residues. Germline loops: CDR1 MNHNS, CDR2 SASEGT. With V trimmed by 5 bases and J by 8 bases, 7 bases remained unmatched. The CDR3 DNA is TGTGCCAGCAGTACCAGGGGGCGCGAGGAAAAACTGTTTTTT. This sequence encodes CASSTRGREEKLFF.

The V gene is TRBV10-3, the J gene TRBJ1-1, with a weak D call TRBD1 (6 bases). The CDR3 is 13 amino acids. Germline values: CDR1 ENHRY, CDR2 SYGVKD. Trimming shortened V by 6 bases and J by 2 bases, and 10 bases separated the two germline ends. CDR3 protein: CAIREDSNTEAFF. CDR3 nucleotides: TGTGCCATCAGGGAGGACAGCAACACTGAAGCTTTCTTT.

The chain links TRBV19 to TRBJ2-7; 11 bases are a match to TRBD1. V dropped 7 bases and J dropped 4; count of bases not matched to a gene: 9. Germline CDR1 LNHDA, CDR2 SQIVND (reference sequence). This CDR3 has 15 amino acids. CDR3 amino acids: CASTHRTGGAYEQYF. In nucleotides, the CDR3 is TGTGCCAGTACCCATCGGACAGGGGGCGCGTACGAGCAGTACTTC.

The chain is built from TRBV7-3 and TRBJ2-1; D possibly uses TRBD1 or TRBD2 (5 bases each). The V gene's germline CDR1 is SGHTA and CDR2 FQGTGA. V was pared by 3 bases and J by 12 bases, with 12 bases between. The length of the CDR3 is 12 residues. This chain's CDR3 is CASSLNPGPQFF. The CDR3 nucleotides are TGTGCCAGCAGCTTGAATCCGGGACCGCAGTTCTTC.

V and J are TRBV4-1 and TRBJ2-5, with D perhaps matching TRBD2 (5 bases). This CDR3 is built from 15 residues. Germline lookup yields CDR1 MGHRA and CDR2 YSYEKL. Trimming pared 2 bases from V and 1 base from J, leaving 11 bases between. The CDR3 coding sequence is TGCGCCAGCAGCCAACAGGTGGGGAGCCAAGAGACCCAGTACTTC. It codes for CASSQQVGSQETQYF.

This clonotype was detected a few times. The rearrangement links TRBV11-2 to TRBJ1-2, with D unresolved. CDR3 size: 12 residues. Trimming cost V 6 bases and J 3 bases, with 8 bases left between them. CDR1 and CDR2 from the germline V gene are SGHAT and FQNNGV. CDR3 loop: CASRWSDYGYTF. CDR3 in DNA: TGTGCCAGCAGGTGGTCAGACTATGGCTACACCTTC.

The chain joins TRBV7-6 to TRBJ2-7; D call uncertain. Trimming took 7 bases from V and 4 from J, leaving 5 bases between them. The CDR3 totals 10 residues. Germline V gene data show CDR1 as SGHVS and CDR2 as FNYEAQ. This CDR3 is CASNRYEQYF. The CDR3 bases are TGTGCCAGCAACCGTTACGAGCAGTACTTC.

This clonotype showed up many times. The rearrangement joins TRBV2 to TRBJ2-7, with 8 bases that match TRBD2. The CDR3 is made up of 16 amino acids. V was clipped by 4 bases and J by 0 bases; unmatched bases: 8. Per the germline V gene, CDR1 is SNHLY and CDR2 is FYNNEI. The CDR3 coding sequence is TGTGCCAGCAGTGTGTGGCGGGGGGTTCTCTCCTACGAGCAGTACTTC. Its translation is CASSVWRGVLSYEQYF.

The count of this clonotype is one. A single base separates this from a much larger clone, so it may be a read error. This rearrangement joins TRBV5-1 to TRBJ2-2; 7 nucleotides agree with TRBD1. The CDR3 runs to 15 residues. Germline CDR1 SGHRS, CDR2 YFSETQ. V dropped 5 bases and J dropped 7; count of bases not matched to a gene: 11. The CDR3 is CASSIGGTEFGELFF. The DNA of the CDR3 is TGCGCCAGCAGTATTGGTGGGACAGAGTTCGGGGAGCTGTTTTTT.

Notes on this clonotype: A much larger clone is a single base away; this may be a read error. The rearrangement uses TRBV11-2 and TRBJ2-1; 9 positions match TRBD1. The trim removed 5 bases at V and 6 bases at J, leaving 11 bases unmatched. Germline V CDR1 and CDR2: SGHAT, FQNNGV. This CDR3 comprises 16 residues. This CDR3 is CASSATTGGPRNEQFF. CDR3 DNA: TGTGCCAGCAGCGCGACGACAGGGGGTCCCCGCAATGAGCAGTTCTTC.

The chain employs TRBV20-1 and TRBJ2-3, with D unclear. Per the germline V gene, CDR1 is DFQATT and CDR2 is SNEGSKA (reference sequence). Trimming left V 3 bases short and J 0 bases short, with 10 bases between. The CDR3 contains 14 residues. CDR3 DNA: TGCAGTGCTAGTGCCAGGAATAGCACAGATACGCAGTATTTT. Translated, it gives CSASARNSTDTQYF.

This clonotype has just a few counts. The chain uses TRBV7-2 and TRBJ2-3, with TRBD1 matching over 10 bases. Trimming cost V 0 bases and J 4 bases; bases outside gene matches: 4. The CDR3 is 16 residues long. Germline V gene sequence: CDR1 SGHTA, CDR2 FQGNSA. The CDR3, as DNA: TGTGCCAGCAGCTTAGCGCCTGGACAGGGGGCAGATACGCAGTATTTT. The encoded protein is CASSLAPGQGADTQYF.

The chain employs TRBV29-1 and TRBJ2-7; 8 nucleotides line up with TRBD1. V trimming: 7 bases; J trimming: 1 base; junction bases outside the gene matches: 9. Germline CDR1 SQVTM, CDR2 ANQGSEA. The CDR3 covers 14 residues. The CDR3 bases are TGCAGCGGCAGGGACAGGTGGGAATCCTACGAGCAGTACTTC. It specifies CSGRDRWESYEQYF.

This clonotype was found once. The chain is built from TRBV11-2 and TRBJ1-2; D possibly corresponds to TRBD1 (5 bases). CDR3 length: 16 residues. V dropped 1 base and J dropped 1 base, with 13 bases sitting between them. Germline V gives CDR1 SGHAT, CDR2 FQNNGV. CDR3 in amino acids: CASSLGGAGVNYGYTF. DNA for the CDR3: TGTGCCAGCAGCTTAGGTGGGGCGGGGGTTAACTATGGCTACACCTTC.

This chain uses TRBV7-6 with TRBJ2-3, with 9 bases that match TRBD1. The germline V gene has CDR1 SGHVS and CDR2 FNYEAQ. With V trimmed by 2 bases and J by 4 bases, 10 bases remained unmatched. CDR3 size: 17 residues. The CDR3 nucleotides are TGTGCCAGCAGCTTACAATCGACGGGACAGGGAGCAGATACGCAGTATTTT. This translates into CASSLQSTGQGADTQYF.